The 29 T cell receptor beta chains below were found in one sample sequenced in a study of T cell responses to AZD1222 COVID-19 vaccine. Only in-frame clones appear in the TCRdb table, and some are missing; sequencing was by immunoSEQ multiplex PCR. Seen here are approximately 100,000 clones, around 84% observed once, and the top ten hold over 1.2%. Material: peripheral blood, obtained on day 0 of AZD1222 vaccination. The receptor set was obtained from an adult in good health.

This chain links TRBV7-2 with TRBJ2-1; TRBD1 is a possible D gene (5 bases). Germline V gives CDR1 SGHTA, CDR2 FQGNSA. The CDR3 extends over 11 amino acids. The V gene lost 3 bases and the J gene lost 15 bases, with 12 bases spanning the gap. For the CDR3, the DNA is TGTGCCAGCAGCTTGTCAGGGTATCCGTTCTTC. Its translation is CASSLSGYPFF.

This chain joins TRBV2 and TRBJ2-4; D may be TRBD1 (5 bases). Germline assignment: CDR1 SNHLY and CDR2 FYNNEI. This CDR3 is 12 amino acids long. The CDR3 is CATQGMGNIQYF. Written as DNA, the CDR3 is TGTGCGACGCAGGGAATGGGAAACATTCAGTACTTC.

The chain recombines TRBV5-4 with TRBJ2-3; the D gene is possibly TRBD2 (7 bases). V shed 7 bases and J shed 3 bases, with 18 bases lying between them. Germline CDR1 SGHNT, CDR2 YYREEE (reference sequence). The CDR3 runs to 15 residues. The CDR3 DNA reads TGTGCCAGCGGGCGCGGGGGCGCTCAGACAGATACGCAGTATTTT. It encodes CASGRGGAQTDTQYF.

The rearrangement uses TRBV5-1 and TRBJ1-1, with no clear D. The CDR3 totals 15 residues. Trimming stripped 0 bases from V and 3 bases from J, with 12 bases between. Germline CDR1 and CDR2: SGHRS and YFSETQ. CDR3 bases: TGCGCCAGCAGCTTGGGAGTCACTCGGGACACTGAAGCTTTCTTT. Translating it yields CASSLGVTRDTEAFF.

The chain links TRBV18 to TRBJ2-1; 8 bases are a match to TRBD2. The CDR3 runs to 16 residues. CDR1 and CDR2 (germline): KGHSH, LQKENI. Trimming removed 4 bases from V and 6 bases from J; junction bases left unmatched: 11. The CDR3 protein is CASSLTGAGGANEQFF. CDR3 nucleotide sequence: TGTGCCAGCTCACTTACCGGGGCGGGAGGTGCCAATGAGCAGTTCTTC.

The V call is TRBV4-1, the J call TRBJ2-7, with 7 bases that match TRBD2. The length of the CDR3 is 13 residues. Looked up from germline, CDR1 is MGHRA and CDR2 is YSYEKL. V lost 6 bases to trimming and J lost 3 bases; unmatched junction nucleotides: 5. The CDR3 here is CASRGGAVYEQYF. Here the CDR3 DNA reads TGCGCCAGCAGGGGAGGGGCAGTCTACGAGCAGTACTTC.

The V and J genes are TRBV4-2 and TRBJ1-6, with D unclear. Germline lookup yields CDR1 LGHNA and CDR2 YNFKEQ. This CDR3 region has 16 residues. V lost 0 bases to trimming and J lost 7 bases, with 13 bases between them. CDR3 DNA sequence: TGTGCCAGCAGCCAAGAATTACCGGGAGCCAATTCACCCCTCCACTTT. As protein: CASSQELPGANSPLHF.

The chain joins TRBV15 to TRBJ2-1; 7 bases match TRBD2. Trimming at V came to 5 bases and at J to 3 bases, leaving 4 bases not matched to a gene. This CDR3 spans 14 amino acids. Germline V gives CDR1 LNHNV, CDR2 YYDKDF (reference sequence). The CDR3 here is CATSLTGGYNEQFF. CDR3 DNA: TGTGCCACCAGCTTGACGGGGGGCTACAATGAGCAGTTCTTC.

The CDR3 DNA follows: TGTGCCAGCAGCTTTTTGGGCAAAAGAGGCTCTGGGGCCAACGTCCTGACTTTC. Translation gives CASSFLGKRGSGANVLTF. The J gene is TRBJ2-6, the V gene TRBV7-3; D not resolved. V shed 3 bases and J shed 0 bases, with 15 bases lying between them. CDR1 and CDR2 (germline): SGHTA, FQGTGA. The CDR3 is 18 residues long.

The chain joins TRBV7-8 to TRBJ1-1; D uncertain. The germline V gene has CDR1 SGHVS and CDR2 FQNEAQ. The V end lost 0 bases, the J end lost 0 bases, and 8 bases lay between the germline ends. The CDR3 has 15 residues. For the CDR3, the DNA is TGTGCCAGCAGCTTAGCTGGAGCTCTGAACACTGAAGCTTTCTTT. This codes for CASSLAGALNTEAFF.

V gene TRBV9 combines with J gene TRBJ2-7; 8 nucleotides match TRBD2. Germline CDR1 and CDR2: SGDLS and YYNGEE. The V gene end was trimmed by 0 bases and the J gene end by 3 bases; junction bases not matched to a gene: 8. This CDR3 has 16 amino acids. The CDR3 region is CASSVAAAGGVYEQYF. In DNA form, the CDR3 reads TGTGCCAGCAGCGTAGCTGCCGCGGGAGGAGTCTACGAGCAGTACTTC.

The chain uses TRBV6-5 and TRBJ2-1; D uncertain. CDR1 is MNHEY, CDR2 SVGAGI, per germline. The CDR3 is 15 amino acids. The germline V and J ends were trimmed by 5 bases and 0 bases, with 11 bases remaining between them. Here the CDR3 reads CASSRVLSSYNEQFF. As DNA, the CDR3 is TGTGCCAGCAGTCGAGTGTTAAGCTCCTACAATGAGCAGTTCTTC.

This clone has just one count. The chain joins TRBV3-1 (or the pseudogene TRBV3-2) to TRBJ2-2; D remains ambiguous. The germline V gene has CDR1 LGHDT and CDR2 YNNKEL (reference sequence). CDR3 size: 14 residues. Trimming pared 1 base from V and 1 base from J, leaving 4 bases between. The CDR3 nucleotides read TGTGCCAGCAGCCAAGTCCAGAACACCGGGGAGCTGTTTTTT. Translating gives CASSQVQNTGELFF.

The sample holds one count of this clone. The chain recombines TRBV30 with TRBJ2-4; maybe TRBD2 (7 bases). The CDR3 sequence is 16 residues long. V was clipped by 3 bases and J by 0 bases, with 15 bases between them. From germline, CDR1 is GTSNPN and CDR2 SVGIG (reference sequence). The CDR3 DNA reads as TGTGCCTGGAGCGCCGGAGGGGGGGGAGCCAAAAACATTCAGTACTTC. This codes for CAWSAGGGGAKNIQYF. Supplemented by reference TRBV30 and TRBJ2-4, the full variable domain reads SQTIHQWPATLVQPVGSPLSLECTVEGTSNPNLYWYRQAAGRGLQLLFYSVGIGQISSEVPQNLSASRPQDRQFILSSKKLLLSDSGFYLCAWSAGGGGAKNIQYFGAGTRLSVL.

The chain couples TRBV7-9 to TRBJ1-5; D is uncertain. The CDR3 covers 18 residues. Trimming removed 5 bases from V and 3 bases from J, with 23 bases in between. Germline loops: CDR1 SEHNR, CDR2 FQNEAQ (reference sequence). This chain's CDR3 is CASSLQGPRNGPNQPQHF. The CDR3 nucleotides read TGTGCCAGCAGCCTTCAAGGCCCCAGAAACGGACCCAATCAGCCCCAGCATTTT.

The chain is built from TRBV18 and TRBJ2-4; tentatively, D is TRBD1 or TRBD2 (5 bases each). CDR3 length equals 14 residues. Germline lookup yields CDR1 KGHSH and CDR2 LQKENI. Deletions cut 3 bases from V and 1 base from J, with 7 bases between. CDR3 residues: CASSPGTAKNIQYF. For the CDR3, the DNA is TGTGCCAGCTCACCCGGGACGGCCAAAAACATTCAGTACTTC. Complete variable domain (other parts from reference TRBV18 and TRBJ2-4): NAGVMQNPRHLVRRRGQEARLRCSPMKGHSHVYWYRQLPEEGLKFMVYLQKENIIDESGMPKERFSAEFPKEGPSILRIQQVVRGDSAAYFCASSPGTAKNIQYFGAGTRLSVL.

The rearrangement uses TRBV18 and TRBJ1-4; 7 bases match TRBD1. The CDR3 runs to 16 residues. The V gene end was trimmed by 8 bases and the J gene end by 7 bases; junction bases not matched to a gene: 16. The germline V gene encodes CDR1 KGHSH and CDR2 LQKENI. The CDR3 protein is CASASSQGREREKLFF. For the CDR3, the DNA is TGTGCCAGCGCAAGTTCACAGGGGAGAGAGCGTGAAAAACTGTTTTTT. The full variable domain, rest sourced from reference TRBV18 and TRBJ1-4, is NAGVMQNPRHLVRRRGQEARLRCSPMKGHSHVYWYRQLPEEGLKFMVYLQKENIIDESGMPKERFSAEFPKEGPSILRIQQVVRGDSAAYFCASASSQGREREKLFFGSGTQLSVL.

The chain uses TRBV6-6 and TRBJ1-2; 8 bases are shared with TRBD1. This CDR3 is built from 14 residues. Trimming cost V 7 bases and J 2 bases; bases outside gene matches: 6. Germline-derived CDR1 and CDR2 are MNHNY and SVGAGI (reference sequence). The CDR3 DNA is TGTGCCAGCAAACAGACAGGGGAAAACTATGGCTACACCTTC. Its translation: CASKQTGENYGYTF.

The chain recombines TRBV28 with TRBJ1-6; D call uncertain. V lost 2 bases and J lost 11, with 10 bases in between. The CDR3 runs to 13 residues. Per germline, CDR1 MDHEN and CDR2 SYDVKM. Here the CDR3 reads CASSLGPPPPLHF. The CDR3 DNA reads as TGTGCCAGCAGTTTAGGACCCCCTCCACCCCTCCACTTT. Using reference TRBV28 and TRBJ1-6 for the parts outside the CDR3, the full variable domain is DVKVTQSSRYLVKRTGEKVFLECVQDMDHENMFWYRQDPGLGLRLIYFSYDVKMKEKGDIPEGYSVSREKKERFSLILESASTNQTSMYLCASSLGPPPPLHFGNGTRLTVT.

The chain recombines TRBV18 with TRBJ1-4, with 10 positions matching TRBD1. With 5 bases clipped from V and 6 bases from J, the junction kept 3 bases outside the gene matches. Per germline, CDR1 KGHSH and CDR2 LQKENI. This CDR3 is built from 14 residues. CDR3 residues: CASSAGTGDEKLFF. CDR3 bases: TGTGCCAGCTCAGCCGGGACAGGGGATGAAAAACTGTTTTTT. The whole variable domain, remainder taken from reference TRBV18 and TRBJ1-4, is NAGVMQNPRHLVRRRGQEARLRCSPMKGHSHVYWYRQLPEEGLKFMVYLQKENIIDESGMPKERFSAEFPKEGPSILRIQQVVRGDSAAYFCASSAGTGDEKLFFGSGTQLSVL.

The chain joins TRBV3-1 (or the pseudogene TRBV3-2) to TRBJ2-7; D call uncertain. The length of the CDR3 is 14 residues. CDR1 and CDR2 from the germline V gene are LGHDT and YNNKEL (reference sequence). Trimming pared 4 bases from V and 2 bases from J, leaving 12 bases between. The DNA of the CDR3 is TGTGCCAGCAGCCCTAATTTGGAACCCTACGAGCAGTACTTC. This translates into CASSPNLEPYEQYF.

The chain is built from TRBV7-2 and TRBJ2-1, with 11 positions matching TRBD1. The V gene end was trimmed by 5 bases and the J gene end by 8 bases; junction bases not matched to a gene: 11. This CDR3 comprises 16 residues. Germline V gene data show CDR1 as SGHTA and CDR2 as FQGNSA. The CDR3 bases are TGTGCCAGCAGCATAGGACAGGGGGCGGGCGATGATGAGCAGTTCTTC. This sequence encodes CASSIGQGAGDDEQFF.

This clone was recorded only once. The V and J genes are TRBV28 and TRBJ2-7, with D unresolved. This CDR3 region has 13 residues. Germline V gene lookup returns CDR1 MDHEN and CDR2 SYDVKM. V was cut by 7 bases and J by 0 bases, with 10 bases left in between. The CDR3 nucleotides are TGTGCCAGCAAGTTTCACAGCTCCTACGAGCAGTACTTC. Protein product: CASKFHSSYEQYF.

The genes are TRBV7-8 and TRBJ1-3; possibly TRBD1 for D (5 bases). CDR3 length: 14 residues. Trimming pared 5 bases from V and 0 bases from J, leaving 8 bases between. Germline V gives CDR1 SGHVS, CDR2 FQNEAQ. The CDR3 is CASSKDSSGNTIYF. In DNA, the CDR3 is TGTGCCAGCAGCAAAGACAGCTCTGGAAACACCATATATTTT.

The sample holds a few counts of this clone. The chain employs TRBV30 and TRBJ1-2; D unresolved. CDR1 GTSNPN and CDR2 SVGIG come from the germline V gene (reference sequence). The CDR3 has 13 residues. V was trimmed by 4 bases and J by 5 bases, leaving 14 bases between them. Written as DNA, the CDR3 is TGTGCCTGGAACGGAAGGGCCCGGTATGGCTACACCTTC. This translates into CAWNGRARYGYTF.

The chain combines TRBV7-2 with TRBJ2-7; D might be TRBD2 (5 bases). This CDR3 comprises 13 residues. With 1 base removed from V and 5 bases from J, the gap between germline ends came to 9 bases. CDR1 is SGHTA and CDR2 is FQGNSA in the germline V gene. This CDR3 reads CASSLEGGHEQYF. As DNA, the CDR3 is TGTGCCAGCAGCTTAGAGGGCGGGCACGAGCAGTACTTC.

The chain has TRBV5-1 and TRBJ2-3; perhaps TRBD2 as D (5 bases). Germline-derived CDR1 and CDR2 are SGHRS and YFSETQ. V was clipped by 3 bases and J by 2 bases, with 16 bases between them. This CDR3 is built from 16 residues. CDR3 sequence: CASSSDSAISTDTQYF. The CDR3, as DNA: TGCGCCAGCAGCTCCGATAGCGCGATTTCCACAGATACGCAGTATTTT. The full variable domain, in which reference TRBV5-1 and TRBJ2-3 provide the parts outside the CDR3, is KAGVTQTPRYLIKTRGQQVTLSCSPISGHRSVSWYQQTPGQGLQFLFEYFSETQRNKGNFPGRFSGRQFSNSRSEMNVSTLELGDSALYLCASSSDSAISTDTQYFGPGTRLTVL.

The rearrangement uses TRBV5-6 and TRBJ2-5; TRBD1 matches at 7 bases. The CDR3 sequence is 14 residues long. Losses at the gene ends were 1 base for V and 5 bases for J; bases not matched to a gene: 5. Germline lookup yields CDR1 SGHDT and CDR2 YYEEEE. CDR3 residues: CASSLQGVGETQYF. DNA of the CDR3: TGTGCCAGCAGCTTGCAGGGGGTTGGGGAGACCCAGTACTTC.

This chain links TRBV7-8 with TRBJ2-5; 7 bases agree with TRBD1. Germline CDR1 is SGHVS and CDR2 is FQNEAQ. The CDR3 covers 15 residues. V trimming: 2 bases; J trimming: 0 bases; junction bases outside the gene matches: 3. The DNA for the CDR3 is TGTGCCAGCAGCTTACAACAGGGGTACCAAGAGACCCAGTACTTC. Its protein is CASSLQQGYQETQYF.